This T cell receptor (beta chain) was sequenced during a study of T cell repertoires in aging, cancer and after chemotherapy. Study information: Donors were grouped into six age bands spanning 30 or younger through 70 or older. Healthy donor repertoires were recorded over several months to years and showed clear clonal overlap.

Germline CDR1 and CDR2: SGHRS and YFSETQ. This CDR3 spans 13 amino acids. V shed 1 base and J 6 bases; nucleotides not matched to a gene: 1. As concerns this clonotype: Antigen unknown.

A mixed TRB-A/B primer pool amplified rearranged TRB by multiplex touch-down PCR. Using its own MiXCR run on the multiplex PCR reads, TCRdb lists one record per CDR3 protein. This table has approximately 9,300 distinct CDR3 sequences, approximately 37% appearing once. The template was genomic DNA from peripheral blood, not RNA. Study-wide results and limits: Age-matched healthy donors had significantly more diverse, less clonal blood TCR repertoires than untreated cancer patients. Across the chemotherapy interval, each cancer cohort showed higher median generation probability, suggesting thymic rebound.

This chain connects TRBV5-1 to TRBJ2-1; 7 nucleotides agree with TRBD1. The receptor was isolated from a human donor in good health. Sequencing was performed on blood. CDR3 DNA sequence: TGCGCCAGCAGCTTGCCAGGGGGCAATGAGCAGTTCTTC. As protein: CASSLPGGNEQFF.